Sequencing of this T cell receptor (beta chain) was carried out in a study of T cell repertoires in cytomegalovirus infection. Across the whole study: Both recently identified HLA-C-restricted and well-studied HLA-B-restricted CMV epitopes were used in the study.

MiXCR, run by TCRdb on the reads, gives a single entry per CDR3 protein. There are 600,000 to 700,000 distinct CDR3 sequences in the sample; 30% to 35% occur only once, and roughly 18% lies in the top ten. This CDR3 is built from 13 residues. Deletions cut 3 bases from V and 10 bases from J, with 13 bases between. The V gene's germline CDR1 is LNHDA and CDR2 SQIVND (reference sequence). This clonotype was detected a few times. Its antigen is as yet unknown. The rearrangement uses TRBV19 and TRBJ2-1, with TRBD1 as a possible D gene (5 bases). Sequencing used cultured PBMCs, obtained from culture after CMV antigen stimulation. The TCR sequence derives from a human donor in good health (CMV status not recorded). Some clones in this sample may be carry-over from other donors' samples. The CDR3 is CASSIRVQLEQFF. CDR3 coding DNA: TGTGCCAGTAGTATCAGGGTACAGCTCGAGCAGTTCTTC.